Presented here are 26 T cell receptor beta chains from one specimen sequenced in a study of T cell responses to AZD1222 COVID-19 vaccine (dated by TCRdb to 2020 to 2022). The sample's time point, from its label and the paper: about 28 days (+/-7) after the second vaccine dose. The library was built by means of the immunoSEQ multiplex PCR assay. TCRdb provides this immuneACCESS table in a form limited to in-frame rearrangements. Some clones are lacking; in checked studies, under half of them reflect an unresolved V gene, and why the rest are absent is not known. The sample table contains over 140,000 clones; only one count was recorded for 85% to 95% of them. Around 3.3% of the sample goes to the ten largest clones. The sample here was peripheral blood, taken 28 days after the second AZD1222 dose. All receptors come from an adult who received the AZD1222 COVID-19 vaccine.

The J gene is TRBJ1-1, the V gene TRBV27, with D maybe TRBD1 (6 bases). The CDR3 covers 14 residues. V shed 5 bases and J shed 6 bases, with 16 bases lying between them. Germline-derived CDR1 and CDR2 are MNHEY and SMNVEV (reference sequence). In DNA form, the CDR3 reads TGTGCCAGCAGTATCGGGGGCCTTCTGGCTGAAGCTTTCTTT. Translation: CASSIGGLLAEAFF.

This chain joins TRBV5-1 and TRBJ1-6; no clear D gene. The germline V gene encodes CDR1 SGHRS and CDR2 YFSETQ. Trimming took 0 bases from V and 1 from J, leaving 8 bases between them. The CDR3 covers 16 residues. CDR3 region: CASSLGGMSYNSPLHF. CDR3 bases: TGCGCCAGCAGCTTGGGCGGTATGTCCTATAATTCACCCCTCCACTTT.

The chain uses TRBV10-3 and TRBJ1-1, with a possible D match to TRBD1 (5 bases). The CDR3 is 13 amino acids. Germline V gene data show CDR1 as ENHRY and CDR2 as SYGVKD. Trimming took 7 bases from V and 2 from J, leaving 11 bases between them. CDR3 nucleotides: TGTGCCATCATGCGACAGCATAACACTGAAGCTTTCTTT. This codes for CAIMRQHNTEAFF.

The chain's CDR3 is CASSEWGVAEAFF. The DNA of the CDR3 is TGTGCCAGCAGTGAGTGGGGGGTCGCTGAAGCTTTCTTT. The chain employs TRBV25-1 and TRBJ1-1; TRBD1 is a possible D gene (5 bases). CDR3 length: 13 residues. V lost 3 bases and J 6 bases, leaving 11 bases between the germline ends. CDR1 is MGHDK and CDR2 is SYGVNS in the germline V gene.

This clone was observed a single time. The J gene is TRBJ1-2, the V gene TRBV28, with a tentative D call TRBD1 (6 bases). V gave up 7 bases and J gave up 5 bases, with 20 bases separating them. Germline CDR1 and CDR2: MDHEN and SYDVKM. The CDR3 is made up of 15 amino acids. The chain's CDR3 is CASTLGGPAWYGYTF. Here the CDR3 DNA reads TGTGCCAGCACCTTGGGGGGGCCTGCTTGGTATGGCTACACCTTC.

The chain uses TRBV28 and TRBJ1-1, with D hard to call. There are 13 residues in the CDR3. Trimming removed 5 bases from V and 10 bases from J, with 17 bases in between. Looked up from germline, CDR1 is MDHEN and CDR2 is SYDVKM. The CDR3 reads CASSPDIASGAFF. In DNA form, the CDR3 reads TGTGCCAGCAGTCCCGACATAGCTTCAGGAGCTTTCTTT.

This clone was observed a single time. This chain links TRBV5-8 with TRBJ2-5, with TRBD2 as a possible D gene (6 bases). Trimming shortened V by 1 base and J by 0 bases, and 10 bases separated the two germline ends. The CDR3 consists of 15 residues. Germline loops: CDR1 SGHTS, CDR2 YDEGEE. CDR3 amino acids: CASSLRPGDQETQYF. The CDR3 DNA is TGTGCCAGCAGCTTGCGACCGGGAGACCAAGAGACCCAGTACTTC.

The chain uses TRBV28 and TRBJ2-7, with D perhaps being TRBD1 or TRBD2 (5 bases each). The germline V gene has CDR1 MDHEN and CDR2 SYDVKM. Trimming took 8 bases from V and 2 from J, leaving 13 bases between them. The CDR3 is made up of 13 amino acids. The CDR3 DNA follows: TGTGCCAGCGTCCGGGGCACCCCCTACGAGCAGTACTTC. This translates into CASVRGTPYEQYF. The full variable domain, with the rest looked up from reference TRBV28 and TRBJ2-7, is DVKVTQSSRYLVKRTGEKVFLECVQDMDHENMFWYRQDPGLGLRLIYFSYDVKMKEKGDIPEGYSVSREKKERFSLILESASTNQTSMYLCASVRGTPYEQYFGPGTRLTVT.

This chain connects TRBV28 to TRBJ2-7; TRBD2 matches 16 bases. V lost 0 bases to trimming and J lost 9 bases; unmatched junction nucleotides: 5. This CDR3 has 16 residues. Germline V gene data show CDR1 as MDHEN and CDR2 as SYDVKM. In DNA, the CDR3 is TGTGCCAGCAGTTTATGGGGACTAGCGGGAGGGTTTGGGCAGTACTTC. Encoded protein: CASSLWGLAGGFGQYF.

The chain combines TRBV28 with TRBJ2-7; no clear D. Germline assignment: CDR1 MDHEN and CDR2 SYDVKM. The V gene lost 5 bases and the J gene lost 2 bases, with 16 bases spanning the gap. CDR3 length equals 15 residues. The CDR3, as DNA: TGTGCCAGCAGTCTCGTGGGTCTTTGGCCCTACGAGCAGTACTTC. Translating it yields CASSLVGLWPYEQYF.

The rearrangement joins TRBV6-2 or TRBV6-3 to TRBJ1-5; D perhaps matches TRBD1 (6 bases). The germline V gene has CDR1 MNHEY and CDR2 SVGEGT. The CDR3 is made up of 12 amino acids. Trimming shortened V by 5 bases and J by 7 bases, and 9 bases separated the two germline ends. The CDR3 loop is CASSNGGQPQHF. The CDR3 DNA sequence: TGTGCCAGCAGTAATGGGGGCCAGCCCCAGCATTTT.

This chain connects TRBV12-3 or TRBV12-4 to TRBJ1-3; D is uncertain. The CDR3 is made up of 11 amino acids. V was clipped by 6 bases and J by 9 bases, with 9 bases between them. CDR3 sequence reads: CASSIEATIYF. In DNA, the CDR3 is TGTGCCAGCAGCATTGAGGCCACCATATATTTT.

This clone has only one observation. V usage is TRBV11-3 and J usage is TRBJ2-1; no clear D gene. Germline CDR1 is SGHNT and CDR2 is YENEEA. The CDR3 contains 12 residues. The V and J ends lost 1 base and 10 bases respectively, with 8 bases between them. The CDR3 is CASSLVGREQFF. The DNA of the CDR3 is TGTGCCAGCAGCTTAGTGGGCAGGGAGCAGTTCTTC.

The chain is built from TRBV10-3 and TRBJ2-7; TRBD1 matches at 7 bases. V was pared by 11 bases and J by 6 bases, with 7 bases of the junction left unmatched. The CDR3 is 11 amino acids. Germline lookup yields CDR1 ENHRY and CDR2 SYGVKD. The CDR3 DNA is TGTGCCGCCATGACAGGGATCGAGCAGTACTTC. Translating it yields CAAMTGIEQYF.

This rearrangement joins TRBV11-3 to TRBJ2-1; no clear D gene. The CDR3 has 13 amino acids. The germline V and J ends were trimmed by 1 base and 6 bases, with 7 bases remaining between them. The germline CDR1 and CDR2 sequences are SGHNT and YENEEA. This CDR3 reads CASSLGPVNEQFF. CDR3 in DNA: TGTGCCAGCAGCTTAGGACCGGTCAATGAGCAGTTCTTC. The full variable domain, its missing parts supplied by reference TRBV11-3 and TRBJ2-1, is EAGVVQSPRYKIIEKKQPVAFWCNPISGHNTLYWYLQNLGQGPELLIRYENEEAVDDSQLPKDRFSAERLKGVDSTLKIQPAELGDSAVYLCASSLGPVNEQFFGPGTRLTVL.

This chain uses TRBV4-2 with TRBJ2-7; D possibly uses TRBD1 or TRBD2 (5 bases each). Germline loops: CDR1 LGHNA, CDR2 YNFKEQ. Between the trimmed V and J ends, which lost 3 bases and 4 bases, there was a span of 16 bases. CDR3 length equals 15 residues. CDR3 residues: CASSHRELGDYEQYF. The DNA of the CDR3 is TGTGCCAGCAGCCACCGGGAACTAGGGGATTACGAGCAGTACTTC.

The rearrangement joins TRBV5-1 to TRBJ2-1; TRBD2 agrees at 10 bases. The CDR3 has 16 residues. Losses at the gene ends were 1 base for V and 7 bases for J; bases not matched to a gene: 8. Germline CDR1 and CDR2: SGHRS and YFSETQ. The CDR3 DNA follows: TGCGCCAGCAGCTTGCTGTCTAGCGGGAGTCGGAATGAGCAGTTCTTC. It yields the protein CASSLLSSGSRNEQFF.

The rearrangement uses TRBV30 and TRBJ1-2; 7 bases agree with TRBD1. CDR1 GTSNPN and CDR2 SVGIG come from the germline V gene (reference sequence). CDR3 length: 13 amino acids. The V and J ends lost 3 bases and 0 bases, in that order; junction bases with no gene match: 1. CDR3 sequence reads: CAWRTGSNYGYTF. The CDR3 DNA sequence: TGTGCCTGGAGGACAGGGTCTAACTATGGCTACACCTTC.

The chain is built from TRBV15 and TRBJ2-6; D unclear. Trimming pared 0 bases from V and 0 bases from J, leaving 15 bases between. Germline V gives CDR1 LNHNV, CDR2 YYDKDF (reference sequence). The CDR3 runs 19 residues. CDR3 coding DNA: TGTGCCACCAGCAGAGATTACTCGGACGGACCCTCTGGGGCCAACGTCCTGACTTTC. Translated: CATSRDYSDGPSGANVLTF.

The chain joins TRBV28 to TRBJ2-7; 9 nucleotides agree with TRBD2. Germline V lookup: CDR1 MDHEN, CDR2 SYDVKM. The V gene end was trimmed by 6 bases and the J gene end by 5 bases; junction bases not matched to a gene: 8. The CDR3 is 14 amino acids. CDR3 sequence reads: CASRVSGSTHEQYF. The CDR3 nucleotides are TGTGCCAGCAGGGTTAGCGGGAGTACCCACGAGCAGTACTTC.

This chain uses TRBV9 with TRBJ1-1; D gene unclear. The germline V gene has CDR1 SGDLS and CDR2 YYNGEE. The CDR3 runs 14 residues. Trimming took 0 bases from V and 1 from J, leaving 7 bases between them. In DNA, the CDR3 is TGTGCCAGCAGCGTAGAACAGCCGAACACTGAAGCTTTCTTT. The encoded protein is CASSVEQPNTEAFF.

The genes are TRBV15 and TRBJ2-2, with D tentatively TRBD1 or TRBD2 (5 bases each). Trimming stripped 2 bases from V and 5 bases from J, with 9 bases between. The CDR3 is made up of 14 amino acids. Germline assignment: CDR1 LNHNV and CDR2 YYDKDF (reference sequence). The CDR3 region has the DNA TGTGCCACCAGCAGAATGTGGGGGACCGGGGAGCTGTTTTTT. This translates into CATSRMWGTGELFF.

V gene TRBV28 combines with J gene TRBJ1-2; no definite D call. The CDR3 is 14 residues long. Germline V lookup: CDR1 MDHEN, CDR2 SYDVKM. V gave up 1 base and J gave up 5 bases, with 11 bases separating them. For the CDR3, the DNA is TGTGCCAGCAGTTTATCGCCCCCAGTGTATGGCTACACCTTC. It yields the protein CASSLSPPVYGYTF.

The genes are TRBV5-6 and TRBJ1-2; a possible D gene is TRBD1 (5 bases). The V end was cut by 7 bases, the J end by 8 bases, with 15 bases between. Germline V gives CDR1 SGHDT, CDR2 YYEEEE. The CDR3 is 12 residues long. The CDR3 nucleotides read TGTGCCAGCTCCCCAGGGAGAGGCGGCTACACCTTC. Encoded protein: CASSPGRGGYTF.

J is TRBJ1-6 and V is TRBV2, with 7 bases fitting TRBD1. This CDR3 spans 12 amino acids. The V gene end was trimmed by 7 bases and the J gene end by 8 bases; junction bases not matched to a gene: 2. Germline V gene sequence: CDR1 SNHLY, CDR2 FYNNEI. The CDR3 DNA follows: TGTGCCAGCATCAGGGGGGATTCACCCCTCCACTTT. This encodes CASIRGDSPLHF.

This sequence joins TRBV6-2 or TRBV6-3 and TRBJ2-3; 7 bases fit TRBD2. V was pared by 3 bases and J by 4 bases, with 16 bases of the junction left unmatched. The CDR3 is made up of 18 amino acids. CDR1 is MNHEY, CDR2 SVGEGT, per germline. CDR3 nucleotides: TGTGCCAGCAGTTATACGGGGGAGGGCCCGAGGGTTCCAGATACGCAGTATTTT. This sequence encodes CASSYTGEGPRVPDTQYF.